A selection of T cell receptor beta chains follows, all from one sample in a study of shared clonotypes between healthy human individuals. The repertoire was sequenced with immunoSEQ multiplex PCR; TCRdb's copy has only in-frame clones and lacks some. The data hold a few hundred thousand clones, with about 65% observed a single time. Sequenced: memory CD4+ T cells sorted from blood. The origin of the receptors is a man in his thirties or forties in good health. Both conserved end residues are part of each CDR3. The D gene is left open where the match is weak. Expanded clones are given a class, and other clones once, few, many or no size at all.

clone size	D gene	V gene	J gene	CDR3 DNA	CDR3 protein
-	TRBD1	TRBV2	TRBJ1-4	TGTGCCAGCAGCGAGACAGGGTTCGGGGAAAAACTGTTTTTT	CASSETGFGEKLFF
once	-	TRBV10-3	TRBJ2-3	TGTGCCTCAGCCGCCGCAGCCCGCACAGATACGCAGTATTTT	CASAAAARTDTQYF
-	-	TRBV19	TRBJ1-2	TGTGCCAGTAATCCGAAATACAGGGACTATGGCTACACCTTC	CASNPKYRDYGYTF
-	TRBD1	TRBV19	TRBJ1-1	TGTGCCAGTAGTACGAACAGGGGCACTGAAGCTTTCTTT	CASSTNRGTEAFF
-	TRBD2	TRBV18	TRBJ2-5	TGTGCCAGCTCACCACCCCTAGCGGGAGACGAAGAGACCCAGTACTTC	CASSPPLAGDEETQYF
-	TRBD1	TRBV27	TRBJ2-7	TGTGCCAGCAGTTTAAAAGGCCACGGGACAGGCGGATCCGAGCAGTACTTC	CASSLKGHGTGGSEQYF
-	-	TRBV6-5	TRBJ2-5	TGTGCCAGCAGTTACGCCCCAGAGAGGGAGACCCAGTACTTC	CASSYAPERETQYF
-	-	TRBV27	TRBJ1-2	TGTGCCAGCAGTTTAAGGGAAAACTATGGCTACACCTTC	CASSLRENYGYTF
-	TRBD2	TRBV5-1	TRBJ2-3	TGCGCCAGCGCCATTGGTGGTACGGGACTAGCTCAGTATTTT	CASAIGGTGLAQYF
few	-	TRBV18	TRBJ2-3	TGTGCCAGCTCACCGACCCAGGGAGGAACAGATACGCAGTATTTT	CASSPTQGGTDTQYF
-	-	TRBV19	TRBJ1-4	TGTGCCAGTAGTATCCAGATGGGACGGGATGAAAAACTGTTTTTT	CASSIQMGRDEKLFF
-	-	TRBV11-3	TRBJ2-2	TGTGCCAGCAGCTTAGATGGCGGGACGACCGGGGAGCTGTTTTTT	CASSLDGGTTGELFF
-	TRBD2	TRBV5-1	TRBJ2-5	TGCGCCAGCAGCGGAGCTAGCGGAGGAGAGACCCAGTACTTC	CASSGASGGETQYF
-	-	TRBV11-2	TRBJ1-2	TGTGCCAGCAGCTCACTAGACCGCTCCCTTGGTGGCTACACCTTC	CASSSLDRSLGGYTF
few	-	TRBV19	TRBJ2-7	TGTGCCAGTAGTATAGCCCCCTCCGACTACGAGCAGTACTTC	CASSIAPSDYEQYF
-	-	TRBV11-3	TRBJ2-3	TGTGCCAGCAGCCCCCGGGGTTTGGGGTCCGATACGCAGTATTTT	CASSPRGLGSDTQYF
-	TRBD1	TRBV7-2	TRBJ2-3	TGTGCCAGCAGCCTGCGACAGGGGGGGTCCACAGATACGCAGTATTTT	CASSLRQGGSTDTQYF
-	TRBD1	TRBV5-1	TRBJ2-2	TGCGCCAGCAGACGTCCAGGGACAGGGGAGGCCGGGGAGCTGTTTTTT	CASRRPGTGEAGELFF
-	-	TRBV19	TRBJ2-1	TGTGCCAGTAGTAACGGGAAAATGACGGATGAGCAGTTCTTC	CASSNGKMTDEQFF